The present T cell receptor beta chain was sequenced within a study of T cell responses to AZD1222 COVID-19 vaccine. CDR1 is SGHRS and CDR2 is YFSETQ in the germline V gene. The CDR3 spans 19 residues. V was pared by 1 base and J by 1 base, with 15 bases of the junction left unmatched. The repertoire was sequenced with immunoSEQ multiplex PCR; TCRdb's copy has only in-frame clones and lacks some. This sample has more than 80,000 clones, with roughly 87% found just once. The sequencing here drew on peripheral blood, taken 28 days after the second AZD1222 dose. The rearrangement uses TRBV5-1 and TRBJ2-5; the match to TRBD2 covers 8 bases. This TCR was sampled from an adult who received the AZD1222 COVID-19 vaccine. The CDR3 region is CASSLTIGGRGVLQETQYF. DNA of the CDR3: TGCGCCAGCAGCTTGACCATTGGCGGGCGGGGGGTCCTCCAAGAGACCCAGTACTTC.